The entry that follows covers one T cell receptor (beta chain) sequence. What it binds is unknown. The sample belongs to a study of Graves' ophthalmopathy and Graves' hyperthyroidism. The TCR beta CDR3 regions underwent amplification from RNA transcripts. The library came from an HTBI-primed first-round RT-PCR and a second-round multiplex PCR. TCRdb recomputed calls from the multiplex PCR reads with MiXCR, one row per CDR3 protein. The sample includes about 620,000 distinct CDR3 sequences, roughly 20% seen only once; the top ten take approximately 6.9%. Germline V gene lookup returns CDR1 GTSNPN and CDR2 SVGIG (reference sequence). V was trimmed by 2 bases and J by 6 bases, leaving 16 bases between them. The CDR3 spans 14 residues. Points from the study as a whole: The model predicted progression of ophthalmopathy with a sensitivity of 70% to 71%, and its specificity was about 72%.

Other autoimmune diseases, uncontrolled infections, pregnancy or lactation led to the exclusion of patients. Sequenced: peripheral blood. V gene TRBV30 combines with J gene TRBJ1-1; D is possibly TRBD1 (6 bases). The clonotype originates from a woman aged 18-29 years with stable Graves' hyperthyroidism. Some clones in this sample may be carry-over from other donors' samples. The CDR3 coding sequence is TGTGCCTGGAGTCAAACACAGGGCTTGGCTGAAGCTTTCTTT. Amino acids: CAWSQTQGLAEAFF.